This entry lists 15 T cell receptor beta chains sequenced from one sample in a study of blood T cell repertoires in COVID-19. TCRdb's copy holds only in-frame clones and misses some; the assay was immunoSEQ multiplex PCR. The sample lists 250,000 to 300,000 clones, roughly 90% occurring once. What was sequenced was PBMCs or T cells enriched from blood (not recorded which). The receptors derive from a woman aged 40 to 55 with acute COVID-19.

V gene TRBV7-3 combines with J gene TRBJ1-2, with D possibly matching TRBD1 (5 bases). Germline V gene data show CDR1 as SGHTA and CDR2 as FQGTGA. There are 13 residues in the CDR3. Trimming removed 3 bases at V and 8 bases at J, with 13 bases between. The CDR3 sequence is CASSLMAGQGYTF. The CDR3 DNA reads as TGTGCCAGCAGCTTGATGGCGGGGCAAGGCTACACCTTC.

The chain recombines TRBV27 with TRBJ1-1; TRBD1 might be the D (5 bases). The germline V and J ends were trimmed by 5 bases and 4 bases, with 11 bases remaining between them. Germline V gene lookup returns CDR1 MNHEY and CDR2 SMNVEV (reference sequence). The CDR3 covers 13 residues. Here the CDR3 DNA reads TGTGCCAGCAGTCCACGACAGAGCACTGAAGCTTTCTTT. Translating it yields CASSPRQSTEAFF.

The chain recombines TRBV2 with TRBJ1-1, with 9 positions matching TRBD1. The germline CDR1 and CDR2 sequences are SNHLY and FYNNEI. V was pared by 6 bases and J by 3 bases, with 2 bases of the junction left unmatched. The CDR3 runs to 13 residues. The chain's CDR3 is CASSGDRDTEAFF. The CDR3 coding sequence is TGTGCCAGCAGCGGGGACAGGGACACTGAAGCTTTCTTT.

The rearrangement joins TRBV14 to TRBJ1-2, with D uncertain. CDR1 and CDR2 from the germline V gene are SGHDN and FVKESK. The CDR3 contains 14 residues. The V gene lost 2 bases and the J gene lost 0 bases, with 7 bases spanning the gap. The CDR3: CASSQLGANYGYTF. For the CDR3, the DNA is TGTGCCAGCAGCCAACTGGGAGCTAACTATGGCTACACCTTC.

This clone has only a few counts. The chain has TRBV19 and TRBJ1-5, with 8 bases aligning to TRBD1. Germline V gene data show CDR1 as LNHDA and CDR2 as SQIVND (reference sequence). The trim removed 2 bases at V and 4 bases at J, leaving 10 bases unmatched. The CDR3 extends over 17 amino acids. CDR3 residues: CASSISPGQGRNQPQHF. In DNA form, the CDR3 reads TGTGCCAGTAGTATATCCCCCGGACAGGGCCGAAATCAGCCCCAGCATTTT.

The chain is built from TRBV29-1 and TRBJ1-1, with unresolved D. The V end was cut by 4 bases, the J end by 0 bases, with 18 bases between. Per the germline V gene, CDR1 is SQVTM and CDR2 is ANQGSEA. The length of the CDR3 is 16 residues. The CDR3: CSVAPRGRVMNTEAFF. Here the CDR3 DNA reads TGCAGCGTTGCACCTCGGGGTAGGGTGATGAACACTGAAGCTTTCTTT.

The sample holds one count of this clone. The chain combines TRBV27 with TRBJ2-3; 9 nucleotides align to TRBD2. Germline CDR1 MNHEY, CDR2 SMNVEV (reference sequence). The CDR3 covers 15 residues. V was clipped by 5 bases and J by 5 bases; unmatched bases: 8. CDR3: CASSPPRGRGDTQYF. The CDR3 DNA sequence: TGTGCCAGCAGTCCCCCCCGCGGGAGGGGAGATACGCAGTATTTT.

The chain is built from TRBV24-1 and TRBJ2-2; 14 bases agree with TRBD2. The CDR3 runs 19 residues. After removal of 0 bases from V and 6 bases from J, the junction contained 8 bases not matched to a gene. Germline V gives CDR1 KGHDR, CDR2 SFDVKD. The CDR3, as DNA: TGTGCCACCAGTGATTTGCAAATCGGGACTAGCGGGAGCCCCGGGGAGCTGTTTTTT. Its protein product is CATSDLQIGTSGSPGELFF.

This chain links TRBV2 with TRBJ1-3, with D perhaps TRBD1 (5 bases). Trimming took off 2 bases at V and 3 bases at J, with 11 bases between the two ends. Germline V gives CDR1 SNHLY, CDR2 FYNNEI. The CDR3 runs 15 residues. Here the CDR3 reads CASSEKGISGNTIYF. CDR3 DNA: TGTGCCAGCAGTGAAAAGGGGATCAGTGGAAACACCATATATTTT.

This clone was observed once. The genes are TRBV4-3 and TRBJ2-7; D perhaps matches TRBD2 (6 bases). The germline gives CDR1 LGHNA, CDR2 YSLEER. The CDR3 has 14 amino acids. V lost 3 bases to trimming and J lost 4 bases, with 13 bases between them. The DNA of the CDR3 is TGCGCCAGCAGCCACCTAGGCGGGGATTACGAGCAGTACTTC. Translated, it gives CASSHLGGDYEQYF.

The gene calls are TRBV6-2 or TRBV6-3 and TRBJ2-1; the match to TRBD2 covers 12 bases. V was clipped by 4 bases and J by 2 bases; unmatched bases: 3. The V gene's germline CDR1 is MNHEY and CDR2 SVGEGT. The CDR3 has 16 amino acids. The CDR3 spells CASSSRLAGAYNEQFF. The DNA for the CDR3 is TGTGCCAGCAGTTCCCGACTAGCGGGGGCCTACAATGAGCAGTTCTTC.

This clone was observed a single time. The rearrangement joins TRBV9 to TRBJ2-7; TRBD1 matches 9 bases. CDR3 length: 15 residues. Trimming removed 0 bases from V and 5 bases from J; junction bases left unmatched: 6. Germline-derived CDR1 and CDR2 are SGDLS and YYNGEE. Written as DNA, the CDR3 is TGTGCCAGCAGCGTAGACGGGACAGGGTTCAACGAGCAGTACTTC. Translation gives CASSVDGTGFNEQYF.

CDR3 residues: CASSQVAQGRADTQYF. The CDR3 DNA reads as TGTGCCAGCAGCCAAGTGGCTCAGGGGCGTGCAGATACGCAGTATTTT. The chain joins TRBV3-1 (or the pseudogene TRBV3-2) to TRBJ2-3; D is perhaps TRBD1 (6 bases). The germline gives CDR1 LGHDT, CDR2 YNNKEL (reference sequence). The ends were cut back, 1 base at V and 4 bases at J, with 15 bases in the middle. This CDR3 contains 16 residues.

The CDR3 DNA reads as TGCGCCAGCAGCCAAGGGTCTAGCGGACAAGAGACCCAGTACTTC. Translating gives CASSQGSSGQETQYF. The chain employs TRBV4-3 and TRBJ2-5; 7 bases map to TRBD2. J gave up 2 bases and V 1 base, and 4 bases lay outside the gene matches. The CDR3 runs to 15 residues. From germline, CDR1 is LGHNA and CDR2 YSLEER.

The J gene is TRBJ1-1, the V gene TRBV7-2; D is perhaps TRBD1 (6 bases). V gave up 2 bases and J gave up 3 bases, with 10 bases separating them. The germline CDR1 and CDR2 sequences are SGHTA and FQGNSA. This CDR3 is 14 amino acids long. DNA of the CDR3: TGTGCCAGCAGCTTATCCCAGGGGTACACTGAAGCTTTCTTT. This gives the protein CASSLSQGYTEAFF. The whole variable domain, remainder taken from reference TRBV7-2 and TRBJ1-1, is GAGVSQSPSNKVTEKGKDVELRCDPISGHTALYWYRQSLGQGLEFLIYFQGNSAPDKSGLPSDRFSAERTGGSVSTLTIQRTQQEDSAVYLCASSLSQGYTEAFFGQGTRLTVV.